This T cell receptor (beta chain) was sequenced in a study of naive and memory T cell subsets. Study results and limitations: The RNA method is potentially sensitive to activation and differentiation changes.

The germline gives CDR1 SGHDT, CDR2 YYEEEE. Trimming removed 3 bases at V and 0 bases at J, with 19 bases between. This CDR3 contains 19 residues. On this clonotype: The antigen is not known.

TCR cDNA received a 3' ligated oligonucleotide that carried a UMI. Adult healthy volunteers gave 2.5 ml peripheral blood for whole-blood RNA. Cells were not sorted; total RNA input targeted 1 to 1000 ng. Amplification of ligated cDNA took four PCR rounds with SP2 and nested alpha and beta constant primers. TCRdb re-called the 5' RACE reads through MiXCR, storing one row per CDR3 protein. The sample has around 56,000 distinct CDR3 sequences; roughly 7.5% are singletons. This TCR came from a female donor in good health. The chain recombines TRBV5-6 with TRBJ2-6; tentatively, D is TRBD1 (6 bases). The CDR3, as DNA: TGTGCCAGCAGCTGGAAACGGGACATTCCGTACTCTGGGGCCAACGTCCTGACTTTC. Translation: CASSWKRDIPYSGANVLTF.